These 31 T cell receptor beta chains were all obtained from the same sample, sequenced in a study of shared clonotypes between healthy human individuals. The table came from immunoSEQ multiplex PCR; TCRdb's copy has only in-frame clones and leaves some out. Seen here are some 1.5 million clones, roughly 97% observed once, and the top ten hold approximately 1.1%. What was sequenced was naive CD4+ T cells sorted from blood. Stated subset: CD45RA+ positively selected. Receptor source: a young man in good health.

This rearrangement joins TRBV4-3 to TRBJ1-2, with D possibly matching TRBD1 (5 bases). Germline CDR1 and CDR2: LGHNA and YSLEER. The CDR3 spans 13 residues. V lost 8 bases and J 1 base, leaving 11 bases between the germline ends. The CDR3 here is CASGAGLNYGYTF. DNA of the CDR3: TGCGCCAGCGGGGCAGGGCTTAACTATGGCTACACCTTC.

This chain joins TRBV5-1 and TRBJ2-7, with unresolved D. V was clipped by 0 bases and J by 0 bases, with 7 bases between them. The CDR3 contains 14 residues. Germline assignment: CDR1 SGHRS and CDR2 YFSETQ. CDR3 sequence reads: CASSLDGYSYEQYF. In DNA form, the CDR3 reads TGCGCCAGCAGCTTGGACGGCTACTCCTACGAGCAGTACTTC.

This chain links TRBV19 with TRBJ2-5, with D unresolved. The ends were cut back, 7 bases at V and 5 bases at J, with 11 bases in the middle. The germline V gene has CDR1 LNHDA and CDR2 SQIVND (reference sequence). This CDR3 comprises 12 residues. CDR3 DNA: TGTGCCAGTACCCCCTTAGGGGAGACCCAGTACTTC. It codes for CASTPLGETQYF.

V gene TRBV9 combines with J gene TRBJ2-3; possibly TRBD2 for D (5 bases). Germline CDR1 reads SGDLS; CDR2 reads YYNGEE. With 3 bases removed from V and 6 bases from J, the gap between germline ends came to 17 bases. The CDR3 runs 15 residues. The CDR3 nucleotides are TGTGCCAGCAGCGCAGAGGAGCGGAGCCCTGATACGCAGTATTTT. Its protein product is CASSAEERSPDTQYF.

The CDR3 loop is CSVAVMSEQFF. CDR3 sequence (DNA): TGCAGCGTCGCTGTTATGTCCGAGCAGTTCTTC. The genes are TRBV29-1 and TRBJ2-1; D not certain. Germline V gene lookup returns CDR1 SQVTM and CDR2 ANQGSEA. This CDR3 is 11 amino acids long. Trimming removed 6 bases at V and 10 bases at J, with 13 bases between.

V gene TRBV12-5 combines with J gene TRBJ2-7; D may be TRBD1 or TRBD2 (5 bases each). The ends were cut back, 8 bases at V and 1 base at J, with 12 bases in the middle. The CDR3 has 13 residues. The V gene's germline CDR1 is LGHNT and CDR2 FRNRAP. The CDR3: CASSLGGSYEQYF. The CDR3, as DNA: TGTGCTAGTTCCCTTGGGGGTTCCTACGAGCAGTACTTC.

The chain is built from TRBV7-3 and TRBJ1-1, with a tentative D call TRBD1 (6 bases). The CDR3 spans 15 residues. V dropped 3 bases and J dropped 4 bases, with 15 bases sitting between them. Germline loops: CDR1 SGHTA, CDR2 FQGTGA. Here the CDR3 DNA reads TGTGCCAGCAGCTTGGTACCCACAGGGCCCACTGAAGCTTTCTTT. As protein: CASSLVPTGPTEAFF.

The chain is built from TRBV7-9 and TRBJ2-1, with 10 bases matching TRBD2. There are 16 residues in the CDR3. V gave up 2 bases and J gave up 3 bases; unmatched junction bases: 4. CDR1 is SEHNR and CDR2 is FQNEAQ in the germline V gene (reference sequence). The CDR3 DNA sequence: TGTGCCAGCAGCTTAAGGACTAGCGGAGTCTACAATGAGCAGTTCTTC. Protein sequence: CASSLRTSGVYNEQFF.

V usage is TRBV6-5 and J usage is TRBJ2-7; possibly TRBD1 for D (5 bases). Trimming cost V 7 bases and J 2 bases, with 12 bases left between them. The CDR3 spans 13 residues. Germline loops: CDR1 MNHEY, CDR2 SVGAGI. CDR3 protein: CASTETATYEQYF. The CDR3 coding sequence is TGTGCCAGCACCGAGACAGCAACCTACGAGCAGTACTTC.

This sequence joins TRBV28 and TRBJ1-5; possibly TRBD1 for D (6 bases). The V end lost 7 bases, the J end lost 1 base, and 17 bases lay between the germline ends. Germline V gives CDR1 MDHEN, CDR2 SYDVKM. This CDR3 comprises 16 residues. In DNA, the CDR3 is TGTGCCAGCACCACCTTGCAGGGGATAAGCAATCAGCCCCAGCATTTT. Translated, it gives CASTTLQGISNQPQHF.

This chain joins TRBV27 and TRBJ2-3; TRBD2 matches at 7 bases. The germline CDR1 and CDR2 sequences are MNHEY and SMNVEV (reference sequence). Trimming removed 3 bases from V and 1 base from J; junction bases left unmatched: 13. The CDR3 is 18 amino acids. The DNA of the CDR3 is TGTGCCAGCAGTTTTCTCTCTCGGGGGGTTCGGGGCACAGATACGCAGTATTTT. It specifies CASSFLSRGVRGTDTQYF.

Concerning this clone itself: The same CDR3 is also encoded by other DNA sequences in this sample. The chain has TRBV5-1 and TRBJ2-7; tentatively, D is TRBD1 or TRBD2 (6 bases each). V was trimmed by 4 bases and J by 2 bases, leaving 10 bases between them. Germline-derived CDR1 and CDR2 are SGHRS and YFSETQ. The CDR3 is made up of 13 amino acids. This CDR3 reads CASSRGGTYEQYF. CDR3 sequence (DNA): TGCGCCAGCAGCAGAGGGGGGACCTACGAGCAGTACTTC.

The rearrangement uses TRBV7-2 and TRBJ2-2; TRBD2 might be the D (5 bases). From germline, CDR1 is SGHTA and CDR2 FQGNSA. V lost 4 bases and J 0 bases, leaving 15 bases between the germline ends. The CDR3 sequence is 17 residues long. The CDR3 protein is CASSSSGWQANTGELFF. CDR3 nucleotide sequence: TGTGCCAGCAGCTCTTCGGGGTGGCAGGCGAACACCGGGGAGCTGTTTTTT. Supplemented by reference TRBV7-2 and TRBJ2-2, the full variable domain reads GAGVSQSPSNKVTEKGKDVELRCDPISGHTALYWYRQSLGQGLEFLIYFQGNSAPDKSGLPSDRFSAERTGGSVSTLTIQRTQQEDSAVYLCASSSSGWQANTGELFFGEGSRLTVL.

The chain joins TRBV5-1 to TRBJ2-3; D gene ambiguous. The germline gives CDR1 SGHRS, CDR2 YFSETQ. This CDR3 region has 13 residues. V dropped 1 base and J dropped 7 bases, with 10 bases sitting between them. Here the CDR3 reads CASSLFPEYTQYF. As DNA, the CDR3 is TGCGCCAGCAGCTTGTTCCCCGAATATACGCAGTATTTT.

The chain has TRBV19 and TRBJ2-3; 15 bases match TRBD2. CDR1 and CDR2 (germline): LNHDA, SQIVND (reference sequence). CDR3 length equals 18 residues. The junction had 5 bases not matched to a gene; V was cut back by 4 bases and J by 0 bases. CDR3 loop: CASSTGLAGGPSTDTQYF. CDR3 in DNA: TGTGCCAGTAGTACCGGACTAGCGGGAGGGCCTAGCACAGATACGCAGTATTTT.

The rearrangement links TRBV6-1 to TRBJ2-6; TRBD1 is a possible D gene (6 bases). The CDR3 consists of 15 residues. Germline CDR1 and CDR2: MNHNS and SASEGT. V lost 5 bases and J 4 bases, leaving 12 bases between the germline ends. This chain's CDR3 is CASSKQGIGANVLTF. DNA for the CDR3: TGTGCCAGCAGTAAACAGGGTATAGGGGCCAACGTCCTGACTTTC.

The DNA for the CDR3 is TGTGCCAGCAGCTGGGACAGGGTGGAAGAGACCCAGTACTTC. Its translation: CASSWDRVEETQYF. This chain links TRBV5-6 with TRBJ2-5, with 9 nucleotides matching TRBD1. With 3 bases clipped from V and 3 bases from J, the junction kept 3 bases outside the gene matches. The V gene's germline CDR1 is SGHDT and CDR2 YYEEEE. CDR3 length equals 14 residues.

CDR3: CASSSLLLAGVADTQYF. DNA for the CDR3: TGTGCCAGCAGTTCCCTCCTCCTAGCGGGAGTGGCAGATACGCAGTATTTT. The chain employs TRBV27 and TRBJ2-3; 10 bases agree with TRBD2. Looked up from germline, CDR1 is MNHEY and CDR2 is SMNVEV (reference sequence). The CDR3 length is 17 residues. The V segment lost 4 bases and the J segment 4 bases; nucleotides outside the gene matches: 11.

This chain uses TRBV7-9 with TRBJ1-2; maybe TRBD1 (5 bases). The CDR3 runs 14 residues. From germline, CDR1 is SEHNR and CDR2 FQNEAQ (reference sequence). The V end was cut by 4 bases, the J end by 6 bases, with 15 bases between. CDR3 loop: CASSSGTTPHGYTF. The CDR3 nucleotides read TGTGCCAGCAGCTCGGGGACGACCCCGCATGGCTACACCTTC.

CDR3: CASSLSDSGRAMEQFF. CDR3 sequence (DNA): TGTGCCAGCAGCTTAAGTGATAGCGGGAGGGCCATGGAGCAGTTCTTC. The chain combines TRBV5-6 with TRBJ2-1, with TRBD2 identical over 11 bases. CDR1 and CDR2 (germline): SGHDT, YYEEEE. CDR3 length: 16 residues. V gave up 2 bases and J gave up 10 bases; unmatched junction bases: 11.

The rearrangement joins TRBV6-5 to TRBJ2-7; a possible D gene is TRBD1 (5 bases). CDR3 length: 15 amino acids. CDR1 is MNHEY and CDR2 is SVGAGI in the germline V gene. Deletions cut 1 base from V and 1 base from J, with 11 bases between. The CDR3 sequence: CASSYLAGISYEQYF. The CDR3 DNA reads TGTGCCAGCAGTTACTTGGCAGGGATTTCCTACGAGCAGTACTTC.

J is TRBJ1-2 and V is TRBV7-6; D remains ambiguous. Germline V gene sequence: CDR1 SGHVS, CDR2 FNYEAQ. The germline V and J ends were trimmed by 6 bases and 0 bases, with 11 bases remaining between them. The CDR3 runs to 14 residues. The DNA for the CDR3 is TGTGCCAGCAGTCCAAACAGAGCTAACTATGGCTACACCTTC. It specifies CASSPNRANYGYTF. The full variable domain, rest sourced from reference TRBV7-6 and TRBJ1-2, is GAGVSQSPRYKVTKRGQDVALRCDPISGHVSLYWYRQALGQGPEFLTYFNYEAQQDKSGLPNDRFSAERPEGSISTLTIQRTEQRDSAMYRCASSPNRANYGYTFGSGTRLTVV.

This clone was seen just once. This chain links TRBV9 with TRBJ1-1; D gene unclear. The germline V gene encodes CDR1 SGDLS and CDR2 YYNGEE. This CDR3 region has 15 residues. V was cut by 0 bases and J by 7 bases, with 16 bases left in between. CDR3 sequence reads: CASSVGTIQEGEAFF. CDR3 DNA: TGTGCCAGCAGCGTAGGTACTATCCAGGAAGGTGAAGCTTTCTTT. The whole variable domain, filled in from reference TRBV9 and TRBJ1-1, reads DSGVTQTPKHLITATGQRVTLRCSPRSGDLSVYWYQQSLDQGLQFLIQYYNGEERAKGNILERFSAQQFPDLHSELNLSSLELGDSALYFCASSVGTIQEGEAFFGQGTRLTVV.

The chain has TRBV2 and TRBJ2-7, with D possibly TRBD1 on 6 matching bases. Germline values: CDR1 SNHLY, CDR2 FYNNEI. The CDR3 spans 13 residues. The V end was cut by 8 bases, the J end by 3 bases, with 14 bases between. DNA for the CDR3: TGTGCCAGCCGGGACACCTTTAGCTACGAGCAGTACTTC. Protein sequence: CASRDTFSYEQYF.

This clone was observed a single time. The chain recombines TRBV6-5 with TRBJ1-1, with D possibly being TRBD1 (5 bases). The germline V gene encodes CDR1 MNHEY and CDR2 SVGAGI. The CDR3 extends over 14 amino acids. The V end was cut by 2 bases, the J end by 4 bases, with 11 bases between. The CDR3 loop is CASSYIGGGTEAFF. The DNA for the CDR3 is TGTGCCAGCAGTTACATCGGGGGAGGCACTGAAGCTTTCTTT.

The J gene is TRBJ2-7, the V gene TRBV6-5; TRBD2 might be the D (6 bases). V dropped 4 bases and J dropped 5 bases, with 18 bases sitting between them. The CDR3 is 15 residues long. Per the germline V gene, CDR1 is MNHEY and CDR2 is SVGAGI. The CDR3 DNA reads as TGTGCCAGCAGTTTCGGACACGGGGGTATGAACGAGCAGTACTTC. This gives the protein CASSFGHGGMNEQYF.

This clone has just one count. The rearrangement uses TRBV7-8 and TRBJ1-1, with TRBD1 as a possible D gene (5 bases). The germline gives CDR1 SGHVS, CDR2 FQNEAQ. CDR3 length equals 16 residues. Trimming cost V 1 base and J 4 bases, with 16 bases left between them. The CDR3 protein is CASSLVLSRDGTEAFF. The CDR3 DNA sequence: TGTGCCAGCAGCTTAGTCCTCAGCAGGGATGGCACTGAAGCTTTCTTT.

The gene calls are TRBV5-1 and TRBJ1-2; D is unresolved. In germline, CDR1 is SGHRS, CDR2 YFSETQ. The CDR3 consists of 13 residues. V lost 1 base to trimming and J lost 6 bases, with 10 bases between them. The CDR3 loop is CASSLFAEDGYTF. The CDR3 nucleotides read TGCGCCAGCAGCTTGTTTGCCGAGGATGGCTACACCTTC. The variable domain in full, completed from reference TRBV5-1 and TRBJ1-2, reads KAGVTQTPRYLIKTRGQQVTLSCSPISGHRSVSWYQQTPGQGLQFLFEYFSETQRNKGNFPGRFSGRQFSNSRSEMNVSTLELGDSALYLCASSLFAEDGYTFGSGTRLTVV.

The V and J genes are TRBV7-9 and TRBJ2-3; maybe TRBD1 (8 bases). Germline V gene lookup returns CDR1 SEHNR and CDR2 FQNEAQ (reference sequence). V shed 1 base and J shed 11 bases, with 31 bases lying between them. The CDR3 totals 19 residues. The CDR3 region has the DNA TGTGCCAGCAGCTTAGAAGAGCCCTTAGGGACAGGACTAGTAAACCGGCAGTATTTT. This gives the protein CASSLEEPLGTGLVNRQYF.

V and J are TRBV27 and TRBJ1-4, with 7 bases aligning to TRBD1. Germline assignment: CDR1 MNHEY and CDR2 SMNVEV (reference sequence). The CDR3 consists of 14 residues. Unmatched junction bases numbered 2, after V lost 3 bases and J lost 4 bases. CDR3 in amino acids: CASSLGQHNEKLFF. CDR3 nucleotide sequence: TGTGCCAGCAGTTTGGGACAGCATAATGAAAAACTGTTTTTT.

The chain is built from TRBV5-1 and TRBJ2-1, with 9 bases identical to TRBD2. CDR1 is SGHRS, CDR2 YFSETQ, per germline. The ends lost 2 bases at V and 7 bases at J; junction bases unmatched: 10. There are 16 residues in the CDR3. CDR3 amino acids: CASSFDPGTSKNEQFF. DNA of the CDR3: TGCGCCAGCAGCTTCGACCCCGGGACTAGCAAGAATGAGCAGTTCTTC.